This TCR beta chain was captured by sequencing in a study of T cells in narcolepsy. Background on the study: Healthy controls were enrolled alongside patients with narcolepsy type 1 or type 2.

Sequenced by immunoSEQ multiplex PCR; TCRdb stores in-frame clones only, minus some. Among tens of thousands of clones listed, 80% to 90% were seen once. CDR3 size: 15 residues. CDR1 is SEHNR, CDR2 FQNEAQ, per germline (reference sequence). The V and J ends lost 5 bases and 6 bases, in that order; junction bases with no gene match: 7. The study's findings and limits: Autoreactive clonotypes reportedly recurred in blood of same and different patients, not controls. Some memory CD4+ repertoires had no autoreactive clone sequences.

Details on this clone: Its target is unknown.

Sequencing used CD45RA- memory CD4+ T cells from PBMCs. The clonotype was recovered from a human donor with narcolepsy. V and J are TRBV7-9 and TRBJ1-4; 9 bases are a match to TRBD1. In nucleotides, the CDR3 is TGTGCCAGCAGCGAGCTACAGGGGGCTGATGAAAAACTGTTTTTT. Its protein is CASSELQGADEKLFF. Full variable domain (remainder filled in from reference TRBV7-9 and TRBJ1-4): DTGVSQNPRHKITKRGQNVTFRCDPISEHNRLYWYRQTLGQGPEFLTYFQNEAQLEKSRLLSDRFSAERPKGSFSTLEIQRTEQGDSAMYLCASSELQGADEKLFFGSGTQLSVL.